This T cell receptor (beta chain) is from a study of CD8+CD57+ T cells in acquired aplastic anemia. The ends were cut back, 5 bases at V and 2 bases at J, with 8 bases in the middle. Looked up from germline, CDR1 is SGHAT and CDR2 is FQNNGV. CDR3 length: 13 residues. Whoever was chosen for sequencing had shown CD8+CD57+ cell expansion by flow cytometry. The cohort consisted entirely of patients having severe acquired aplastic anemia. The blood sampling took place in patients who had so far received no therapy. The TCR beta profiling, which covered VDJ combination and CDR3 sequence, was carried out using genomic DNA as the template. Via MiXCR, TCRdb re-called the reads, giving one row per CDR3 protein. The sample has roughly 290,000 distinct CDR3 sequences, about 50% seen once; the top ten hold 1.3%. This clonotype was recorded at least ten times.

The receptor was isolated from a human donor with aplastic anemia. Sequencing input: sorted CD4+, CD8+, or CD8+CD57+ T cells (not recorded which) from PBMCs. V usage is TRBV11-2 and J usage is TRBJ2-3, with D unclear. CDR3 bases: TGTGCCAGCAGCACCGCCTACACAGATACGCAGTATTTT. Translating it yields CASSTAYTDTQYF.